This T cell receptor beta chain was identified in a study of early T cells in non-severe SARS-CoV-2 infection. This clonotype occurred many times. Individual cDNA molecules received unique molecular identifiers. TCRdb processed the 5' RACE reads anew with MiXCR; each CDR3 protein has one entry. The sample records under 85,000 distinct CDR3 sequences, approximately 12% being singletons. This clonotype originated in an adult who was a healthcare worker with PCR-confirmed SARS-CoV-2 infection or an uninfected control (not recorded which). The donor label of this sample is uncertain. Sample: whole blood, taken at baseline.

The CDR3 loop reads CASSLELPTDTQYF. Written as DNA, the CDR3 is TGCGCCAGCAGCTTGGAATTACCCACAGATACGCAGTATTTT. The rearrangement uses TRBV5-1 and TRBJ2-3; no reliable D call. Germline assignment: CDR1 SGHRS and CDR2 YFSETQ. The CDR3 length is 14 residues. The germline V and J ends were trimmed by 0 bases and 2 bases, with 7 bases remaining between them. The entire variable domain, with the rest obtained from reference TRBV5-1 and TRBJ2-3, is as follows: KAGVTQTPRYLIKTRGQQVTLSCSPISGHRSVSWYQQTPGQGLQFLFEYFSETQRNKGNFPGRFSGRQFSNSRSEMNVSTLELGDSALYLCASSLELPTDTQYFGPGTRLTVL.